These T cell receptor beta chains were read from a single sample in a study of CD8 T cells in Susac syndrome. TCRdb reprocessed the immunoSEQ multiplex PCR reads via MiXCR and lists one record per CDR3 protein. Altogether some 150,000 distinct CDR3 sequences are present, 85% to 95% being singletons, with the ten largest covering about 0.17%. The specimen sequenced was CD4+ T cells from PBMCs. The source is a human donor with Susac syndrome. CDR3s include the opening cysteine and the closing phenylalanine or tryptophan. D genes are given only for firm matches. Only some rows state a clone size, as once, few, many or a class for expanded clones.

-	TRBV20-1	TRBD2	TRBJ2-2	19	TGCAGTGCTAGAGATGGGCGTGCTAGCGGGGGGGCGGGCACCGGGGAGCTGTTTTTT	CSARDGRASGGAGTGELFF
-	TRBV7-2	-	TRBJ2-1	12	TGTGCCAGCAGCCCCCTAAACAATGAGCAGTTCTTC	CASSPLNNEQFF
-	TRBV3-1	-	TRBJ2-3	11	TGTGCCAGCAGCCAAGAGGTTACGCAGTATTTT	CASSQEVTQYF
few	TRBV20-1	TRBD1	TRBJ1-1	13	TGCAGTGCTCCCACTCCAGGGGGCACTGAAGCTTTCTTT	CSAPTPGGTEAFF
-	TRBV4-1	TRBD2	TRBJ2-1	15	TGCGCCAGCAGCCAAGGGGTAGCGGGGCACAATGAGCAGTTCTTC	CASSQGVAGHNEQFF
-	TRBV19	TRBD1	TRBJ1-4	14	TGTGCCAGTACCGGGGACAGGGTAGGGGAAAAACTGTTTTTT	CASTGDRVGEKLFF
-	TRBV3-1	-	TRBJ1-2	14	TGTGCCAGCAGCCCGAGGTGGGAGACCTATGGCTACACCTTC	CASSPRWETYGYTF
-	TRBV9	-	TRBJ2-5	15	TGTGCCAGCAGCGTAGTGTCCGGGTTTGGGGAGACCCAGTACTTC	CASSVVSGFGETQYF
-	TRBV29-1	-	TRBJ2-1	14	TGCAGCGTTAAAGGGGGGCCGTTCGGGAATGAGCAGTTCTTC	CSVKGGPFGNEQFF
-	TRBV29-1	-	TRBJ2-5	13	TGCAGCGCCGGGACTCGACGATGGGAGACCCAGTACTTC	CSAGTRRWETQYF
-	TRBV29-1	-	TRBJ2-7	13	TGCAGCGCCGGAGTCAGGGGAACCTACGAGCAGTACTTC	CSAGVRGTYEQYF
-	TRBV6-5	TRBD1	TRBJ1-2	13	TGTGCCAGCAGCCTGGGACAGTACTATGGCTACACCTTC	CASSLGQYYGYTF
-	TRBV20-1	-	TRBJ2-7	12	TGCAGTGCGCTGGGTGGGGTCTACGAGCAGTACTTC	CSALGGVYEQYF
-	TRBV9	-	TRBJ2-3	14	TGTGCCAGCTGGTCAGGGATTAGCACAGATACGCAGTATTTT	CASWSGISTDTQYF
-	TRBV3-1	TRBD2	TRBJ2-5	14	TGTGCCAGCAGCCGGATTGGGGGGGAAGAGACCCAGTACTTC	CASSRIGGEETQYF
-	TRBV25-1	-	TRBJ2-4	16	TGTGCCAGCAGTGAATATGGGGAGTTTATGGGAAACATTCAGTACTTC	CASSEYGEFMGNIQYF
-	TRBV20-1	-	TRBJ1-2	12	TGCAGTGCTAGGGGGTCTGCGGGAGGCTACACCTTC	CSARGSAGGYTF
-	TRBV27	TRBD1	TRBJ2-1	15	TGTGCCAGCAGCCCCCGGGACAGAATAAACAATGAGCAGTTCTTC	CASSPRDRINNEQFF
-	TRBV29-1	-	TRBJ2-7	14	TGCAGCGTTGGGGACCCATTGTCCGTGGGTGAGCAGTACTTC	CSVGDPLSVGEQYF
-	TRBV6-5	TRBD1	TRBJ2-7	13	TGTGCCAGCAGCCGGGACAGGACCTACGAGCAGTACTTC	CASSRDRTYEQYF
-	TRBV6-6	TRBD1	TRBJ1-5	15	TGTGCCAGCAGTTACGAGGGGGCGCGAAATCAGCCCCAGCATTTT	CASSYEGARNQPQHF
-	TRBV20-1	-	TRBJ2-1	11	TGCAGTGCCGAGAGGGGCAGCGAGCAGTTCTTC	CSAERGSEQFF
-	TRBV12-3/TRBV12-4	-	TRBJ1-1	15	TGTGCCAGCAGGAGGCAGCTTACAATGAACACTGAAGCTTTCTTT	CASRRQLTMNTEAFF
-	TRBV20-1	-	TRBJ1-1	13	TGCAGTGCTAGCTTACAGGAGAACACTGAAGCTTTCTTT	CSASLQENTEAFF
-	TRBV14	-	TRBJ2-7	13	TGTGCCAGCAGCAAAGACCTAGCCGGGGAGCAGTACTTC	CASSKDLAGEQYF
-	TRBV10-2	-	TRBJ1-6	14	TGCGCCACCCATCGGGGGATGGAGGGTTCACCCCTCCACTTT	CATHRGMEGSPLHF
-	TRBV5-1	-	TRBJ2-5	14	TGCGCCAGCAGCTTGGGGGGAACTGGGGAGACCCAGTACTTC	CASSLGGTGETQYF
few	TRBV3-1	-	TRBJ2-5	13	TGTGCCAGCAGCCAAGATGGTGCTGAGACCCAGTACTTC	CASSQDGAETQYF
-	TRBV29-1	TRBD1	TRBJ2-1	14	TGCAGCGTTGTTGGACAGGGCTCCTACAATGAGCAGTTCTTC	CSVVGQGSYNEQFF
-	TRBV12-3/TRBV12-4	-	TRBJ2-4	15	TGTGCCAGCAGTTATGGGGTGGGGGCCAAAAACATTCAGTACTTC	CASSYGVGAKNIQYF
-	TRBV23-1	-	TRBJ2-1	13	TGCGCCAGCAGTCAACTCAGAAGGGATGAGCAGTTCTTC	CASSQLRRDEQFF
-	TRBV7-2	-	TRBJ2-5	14	TGTGCCAGCAGCTCTTCTAGGGTTCGAGAGACCCAGTACTTC	CASSSSRVRETQYF
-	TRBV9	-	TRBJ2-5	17	TGTGCCAGCAGCGTCGATCCCCCATCGGGACTCCAAGAGACCCAGTACTTC	CASSVDPPSGLQETQYF
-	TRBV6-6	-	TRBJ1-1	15	TGTGCCAGCAGTTACACTGGACTGGTGAACTCTGAAGCTTTCTTT	CASSYTGLVNSEAFF
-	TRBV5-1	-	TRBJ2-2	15	TGCGCCAGCAGCTTGTCACGACTAGATCACGGGGAGCTGTTTTTT	CASSLSRLDHGELFF
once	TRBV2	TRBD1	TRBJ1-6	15	TGTGCCAGCAGTGAAACGACAGGGGAAAATTCACCCCTCCACTTT	CASSETTGENSPLHF
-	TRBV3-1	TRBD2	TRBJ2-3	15	TGTGCCAGCAGCCAGCCGGGAGGATTCACAGATACGCAGTATTTT	CASSQPGGFTDTQYF
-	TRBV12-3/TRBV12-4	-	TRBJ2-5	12	TGTGCCAGCAGCACCGGAAGGCTGGCGCAGTACTTC	CASSTGRLAQYF
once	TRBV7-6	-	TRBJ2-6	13	TGTGCCAGCAGCTTAGAAGGGGCCAACGTCCTGACTTTC	CASSLEGANVLTF